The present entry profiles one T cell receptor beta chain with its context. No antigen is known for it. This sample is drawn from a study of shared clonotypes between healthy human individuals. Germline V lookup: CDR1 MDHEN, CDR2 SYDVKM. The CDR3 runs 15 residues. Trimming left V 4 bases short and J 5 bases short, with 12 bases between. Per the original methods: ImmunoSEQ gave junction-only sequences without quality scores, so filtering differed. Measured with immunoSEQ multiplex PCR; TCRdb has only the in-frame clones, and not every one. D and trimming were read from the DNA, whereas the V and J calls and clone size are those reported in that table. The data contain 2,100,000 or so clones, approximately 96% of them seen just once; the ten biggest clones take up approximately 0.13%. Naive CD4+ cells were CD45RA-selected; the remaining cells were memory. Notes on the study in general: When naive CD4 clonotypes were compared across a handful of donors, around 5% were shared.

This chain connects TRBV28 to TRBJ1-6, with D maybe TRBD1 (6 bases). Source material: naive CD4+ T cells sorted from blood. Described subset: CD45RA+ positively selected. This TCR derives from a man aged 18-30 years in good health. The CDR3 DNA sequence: TGTGCCAGCAGTTCCCCGGGACAACATAATTCACCCCTCCACTTT. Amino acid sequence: CASSSPGQHNSPLHF.